This T cell receptor beta chain stems from a study of T cells after yellow fever vaccination. TCRdb re-analysed the 5' RACE reads in MiXCR, keeping a single row per CDR3 protein. The sample carries about 500,000 distinct CDR3 sequences, around 17% recorded once. Germline trimming cut 5 bases from V and 13 bases from J; bases unmatched to any gene: 10. The CDR3 loop spans 13 amino acids. Germline V gives CDR1 DFQATT, CDR2 SNEGSKA (reference sequence). Material: PBMCs, obtained less than 6 days after the first yellow fever vaccination. The source of this sequence is a man younger than 35 who received the YFV17D yellow fever vaccine. The V gene is TRBV20-1, the J gene TRBJ2-1, with 11 nucleotides matching TRBD2. The CDR3 is CSAQASGGPVQFF. The CDR3 DNA is TGCAGTGCTCAGGCTAGCGGGGGGCCGGTTCAGTTCTTC.